This T cell receptor (beta chain) emerged from a study of T cell repertoires in cytomegalovirus infection. Study at large: Public TCR beta signatures provided an indication of both CMV infection and a matching HLA type.

Whole-study findings and limits: The cumulative frequency of public TCR beta families identified carriers of CMV plus the relevant HLA. HLA-C-restricted, CMV-specific TCR beta clonotypes were dominant ex vivo.

TCRdb called the reads again in MiXCR, with one record for every CDR3 protein. Of under 600,000 distinct CDR3 sequences detected, 15% to 20% appear once; the ten largest clones hold roughly 25%. Germline trimming cut 5 bases from V and 0 bases from J; bases unmatched to any gene: 12. The CDR3 is 19 residues long. This clonotype showed up just once. No antigen is known for it. V usage is TRBV12-3 or TRBV12-4 and J usage is TRBJ2-7; 14 positions match TRBD2. Sequencing used CD8+ T cells from PBMCs. The clonotype originates from a human donor in good health (CMV status not recorded). Some clones in this sample may be carry-over from other donors' samples. CDR3 bases: TGTGCCAGCAGTGCGCTGATGGGACTAGCGGGAGCTGACTCCTACGAGCAGTACTTC. Translating gives CASSALMGLAGADSYEQYF.